The text below deals with one T cell receptor (beta chain). Authors' methods: Nucleated cell number was recorded as an estimate derived from reference gene primer amplification. TCRdb's copy holds only in-frame clones and misses some; the assay was immunoSEQ multiplex PCR. V, J and clone size derive from that table, while D and trimming were established from the DNA sequence. The table shows about 250,000 clones, with approximately 86% occurring only once. The CDR3 covers 17 residues. In germline, CDR1 is SGHDT, CDR2 YYEEEE. V was clipped by 4 bases and J by 2 bases; unmatched bases: 8. This sample was included in a study of blood T cell repertoires in COVID-19. Study details: COVID-19 samples, acute and convalescent, were from the United States, Italy and Spain. T cells, B-cell-depleted T cells, or PBMCs provided the cDNA or gDNA that served as material.

J is TRBJ2-3 and V is TRBV5-6, with 12 bases matching TRBD2. The sequence was collected from an elderly woman with active or convalescent COVID-19. The sample consisted of peripheral blood. Written as DNA, the CDR3 is TGTGCCAGCAGCCTTGGGACTAGCGGGCGGAACACAGATACGCAGTATTTT. Residues: CASSLGTSGRNTDTQYF.